The 19 T cell receptor beta chains in this list originate from one sample, sequenced in a study of blood T cells in healthy people across ages. A sample-barcoded 5' primer and a J-beta primer mix were used in a second PCR of roughly 7 to 11 cycles. TCRdb reanalysed the 5' RACE reads using MiXCR and keeps one entry per CDR3 protein. The data hold 710,000 or so distinct CDR3 sequences, with 32% observed a single time. Sequences were obtained from blood. The receptors shown here come from a woman aged 80 or over in good health.

This clonotype was seen many times. J is TRBJ1-6 and V is TRBV6-1; the D gene is possibly TRBD1 (5 bases). V shed 6 bases and J shed 3 bases, with 18 bases lying between them. Germline V gene lookup returns CDR1 MNHNS and CDR2 SASEGT. The CDR3 loop spans 17 amino acids. The CDR3 reads CASSAYRPPLYNSPLHF. CDR3 DNA: TGTGCCAGCAGCGCTTACAGGCCACCCCTCTATAATTCACCCCTCCACTTT.

Many counts were recorded for this clonotype. The V call is TRBV7-3, the J call TRBJ1-6; TRBD1 aligns across 9 bases. The germline V gene encodes CDR1 SGHTA and CDR2 FQGTGA. J gave up 5 bases and V 5 bases, and 4 bases lay outside the gene matches. The CDR3 runs to 15 residues. The chain's CDR3 is CASSPGTGNNSPLHF. In nucleotides, the CDR3 is TGTGCCAGCAGCCCCGGGACAGGGAATAATTCACCCCTCCACTTT.

This clonotype was observed many times. This chain joins TRBV5-1 and TRBJ2-6, with D unclear. The germline V and J ends were trimmed by 3 bases and 1 base, with 5 bases remaining between them. CDR3 length: 14 residues. Germline CDR1 reads SGHRS; CDR2 reads YFSETQ. CDR3 DNA: TGCGCCAGCAGCTCAACGTCTGGGGCCAACGTCCTGACTTTC. This encodes CASSSTSGANVLTF.

This sequence joins TRBV29-1 and TRBJ2-4; 15 bases are shared with TRBD2. The better agreement between TRBJ2-7 and the DNA end casts doubt on the J call. Germline values: CDR1 SQVTM, CDR2 ANQGSEA. There are 18 residues in the CDR3. CDR3: CSVEEGLYRTSGRDEQYF. Here the CDR3 DNA reads TGCAGCGTTGAAGAGGGGCTGTATAGGACTAGCGGGAGGGACGAGCAGTACTTC.

Ten or more counts support this clonotype. J is TRBJ2-7 and V is TRBV15, with 10 bases lining up with TRBD1. The germline V gene has CDR1 LNHNV and CDR2 YYDKDF (reference sequence). The J segment lost 2 bases and the V segment lost 3 bases, leaving 4 bases of the junction unmatched. The CDR3 extends over 15 amino acids. CDR3 in DNA: TGTGCCACCAGCAGGGGACAGGGGACGACCTACGAGCAGTACTTC. It codes for CATSRGQGTTYEQYF.

The J gene is TRBJ2-3, the V gene TRBV12-3 or TRBV12-4, with D possibly being TRBD1 (6 bases). Trimming pared 6 bases from V and 0 bases from J, leaving 16 bases between. The CDR3 is made up of 16 amino acids. The CDR3 DNA is TGTGCCAGCAGGAAGACAGGATCCCCTAGCACAGATACGCAGTATTTT. This sequence encodes CASRKTGSPSTDTQYF.

This sequence joins TRBV3-1 and TRBJ2-1; TRBD2 is a possible D gene (6 bases). Trimming stripped 2 bases from V and 15 bases from J, with 17 bases between. The V gene's germline CDR1 is LGHDT and CDR2 YNNKEL (reference sequence). This CDR3 is built from 13 residues. The CDR3 DNA reads as TGTGCCAGCAGCCAAACGCGGGGTGGTGCTTGGTTCTTC. Its translation: CASSQTRGGAWFF.

This clonotype was seen at least ten times. V usage is TRBV20-1 and J usage is TRBJ2-5, with D possibly called TRBD1 or TRBD2 (6 bases each). The ends were cut back, 1 base at V and 5 bases at J, with 14 bases in the middle. The CDR3 extends over 14 amino acids. The germline V gene has CDR1 DFQATT and CDR2 SNEGSKA (reference sequence). The CDR3 coding sequence is TGCAGTGCTAGAGCTCGGGGGCCCGGGGAGACCCAGTACTTC. Translating it yields CSARARGPGETQYF.

The table lists this clonotype with a few counts. This sequence joins TRBV27 and TRBJ2-6; D is possibly TRBD1 or TRBD2 (5 bases each). The CDR3 has 16 amino acids. In germline, CDR1 is MNHEY, CDR2 SMNVEV (reference sequence). V shed 2 bases and J shed 0 bases, with 8 bases lying between them. The CDR3 region has the DNA TGTGCCAGCAGTTTAGAGGGGTACTCTGGGGCCAACGTCCTGACTTTC. As protein: CASSLEGYSGANVLTF.

As to this clonotype: Its ends do not fully match the called genes, so a read error is possible. The V and J genes are TRBV6-2 or TRBV6-3 and TRBJ1-1; 7 bases agree with TRBD1. CDR1 and CDR2 (germline): MNHEY, SVGEGT. CDR3 length: 15 amino acids. The CDR3 here is CAGSYMGQMNTEAFF. The CDR3 DNA reads TGTGCCGGCAGTTACATGGGACAGATGAACACTGAAGCTTTCTTT.

This clonotype was recorded many times. This chain uses TRBV2 with TRBJ2-3, with 7 bases lining up with TRBD2. This CDR3 spans 15 amino acids. J was trimmed by 4 bases and V by 3 bases; bases with no gene match: 7. The germline gives CDR1 SNHLY, CDR2 FYNNEI. The CDR3 sequence: CASSEGGTLADTQYF. The CDR3 bases are TGTGCCAGCAGTGAGGGAGGGACGTTGGCAGATACGCAGTATTTT.

This clonotype was picked up a small number of times. The chain links TRBV6-5 to TRBJ1-2, with 8 bases that match TRBD1. The CDR3 runs 15 residues. Germline CDR1 reads MNHEY; CDR2 reads SVGAGI. The trim removed 6 bases at V and 6 bases at J, leaving 12 bases unmatched. The CDR3 region is CASSYGTGGIDGYTF. CDR3 in DNA: TGTGCCAGCAGCTACGGGACAGGCGGCATCGATGGCTACACCTTC.

This clonotype was detected a few times. One base away lies a much larger clone, so this may be a sequencing read error. The J gene is TRBJ2-3, the V gene TRBV27; D call uncertain. The length of the CDR3 is 13 residues. Trimming removed 6 bases from V and 3 bases from J, with 10 bases in between. CDR1 and CDR2 from the germline V gene are MNHEY and SMNVEV (reference sequence). CDR3 nucleotides: TGTGCCAGCAGAGCGATGTCTACAGATACGCAGTATTTT. It codes for CASRAMSTDTQYF.

V and J are TRBV5-5 and TRBJ1-5, with a possible D match to TRBD1 (6 bases). Per germline, CDR1 SGHKS and CDR2 YYEKEE (reference sequence). The CDR3 covers 16 residues. V was trimmed by 1 base and J by 3 bases, leaving 14 bases between them. DNA for the CDR3: TGTGCCAGCAGCTTGACAGGGATTTATCTCAATCAGCCCCAGCATTTT. This sequence encodes CASSLTGIYLNQPQHF.

The rearrangement joins TRBV10-3 to TRBJ1-3; 8 bases align to TRBD1. Germline CDR1 is ENHRY and CDR2 is SYGVKD. J was trimmed by 2 bases and V by 6 bases; bases with no gene match: 6. This CDR3 is 15 amino acids long. The CDR3 DNA follows: TGTGCCATCAGCCCTCGACAGGGGACTGGAAACACCATATATTTT. Translation gives CAISPRQGTGNTIYF.

J is TRBJ1-2 and V is TRBV30, with 9 nucleotides matching TRBD1. The length of the CDR3 is 14 residues. V lost 2 bases to trimming and J lost 6 bases; unmatched junction nucleotides: 7. Germline values: CDR1 GTSNPN, CDR2 SVGIG (reference sequence). The CDR3 DNA reads TGTGCCTGGAGTCTAAAAAGGACAGGGGATGGCTACACCTTC. Residues: CAWSLKRTGDGYTF.

In its sample, this clonotype was seen many times. The chain recombines TRBV28 with TRBJ2-3, with TRBD2 matching 11 bases. CDR3 size: 18 residues. Unmatched junction bases numbered 14, after V lost 4 bases and J lost 5 bases. The germline gives CDR1 MDHEN, CDR2 SYDVKM. The CDR3 region is CASSSQGASGGPRDTQYF. For the CDR3, the DNA is TGTGCCAGCAGTTCCCAGGGGGCTAGCGGGGGGCCAAGAGATACGCAGTATTTT.

This clonotype has more than one count but fewer than ten. A much larger clone sits a single nucleotide away, making a read error possible. The chain links TRBV5-6 to TRBJ2-5; tentative D call: TRBD1 (6 bases). The CDR3 extends over 14 amino acids. Germline V CDR1 and CDR2: SGHDT, YYEEEE. The V end lost 1 base, the J end lost 11 bases, and 18 bases lay between the germline ends. The CDR3 DNA reads TGTGCCAGCAGCTTGAGGGACACCCTGGTTGAGCAGTACTTC. As protein: CASSLRDTLVEQYF.

The rearrangement links TRBV24-1 to TRBJ2-1, with 7 bases aligning to TRBD2. CDR3 length: 16 residues. In germline, CDR1 is KGHDR, CDR2 SFDVKD. Trimming at V came to 1 base and at J to 1 base, leaving 3 bases not matched to a gene. The CDR3 is CATSDLNGGSYNEQFF. The DNA of the CDR3 is TGTGCCACCAGTGATTTAAACGGGGGGTCCTACAATGAGCAGTTCTTC.